The 28 T cell receptor beta chains in this list originate from one sample, sequenced in a study of human T cells and chemical hapten exposure. The time point denotes: patch test 1, 2 weeks after DPC sensitization. The treatment here: therapeutic diphenylcyclopropenone sensitization with weekly scalp DPC. Via MiXCR, TCRdb re-called the RACE reads, giving one row per CDR3 protein. The data contain about 380,000 distinct CDR3 sequences, 4.8% of them singletons. The source was whole blood, collected in connection with sensitization to the hapten diphenylcyclopropenone (DPC). The receptors were gathered from a woman aged 45-60 years with alopecia areata. Some clones in this sample may be carry-over from other donors' samples.

This clonotype was seen only a few times. The rearrangement joins TRBV12-3 or TRBV12-4 to TRBJ1-5; D is undetermined. This CDR3 has 13 amino acids. Trimming took 5 bases from V and 2 from J, leaving 7 bases between them. The CDR3, as DNA: TGTGCCAGCAGTCCTGTGGGCAATCAGCCCCAGCATTTT. It is translated as CASSPVGNQPQHF.

This clonotype was observed at least ten times. The CDR3 DNA reads as TGTGCCAGCAGCCGGACAGGGGGTGGCAATCAGCCCCAGCATTTT. Its protein is CASSRTGGGNQPQHF. The J gene is TRBJ1-5, the V gene TRBV7-2; 10 nucleotides agree with TRBD1. J lost 2 bases, V lost 5 bases, and 3 bases had no gene match. The CDR3 extends over 15 amino acids. Per the germline V gene, CDR1 is SGHTA and CDR2 is FQGNSA.

The V call is TRBV19, the J call TRBJ1-5, with 8 positions matching TRBD1. In germline, CDR1 is LNHDA, CDR2 SQIVND (reference sequence). CDR3 size: 13 residues. Trimming cost V 5 bases and J 5 bases; bases outside gene matches: 2. The CDR3: CASSGTGYQPQHF. The DNA of the CDR3 is TGTGCCAGTAGTGGGACAGGTTATCAGCCCCAGCATTTT. The full variable domain, completed using reference TRBV19 and TRBJ1-5, is DGGITQSPKYLFRKEGQNVTLSCEQNLNHDAMYWYRQDPGQGLRLIYYSQIVNDFQKGDIAEGYSVSREKKESFPLTVTSAQKNPTAFYLCASSGTGYQPQHFGDGTRLSIL.

The table lists this clonotype with many counts. The CDR3 nucleotides are TGTGCCAGCAGCCCACCCCTTTCGACTCACTACGAGCAGTACTTC. It encodes CASSPPLSTHYEQYF. The V gene is TRBV7-2, the J gene TRBJ2-7; D remains ambiguous. Trimming cost V 5 bases and J 3 bases, with 17 bases left between them. The V gene's germline CDR1 is SGHTA and CDR2 FQGNSA. The CDR3 consists of 15 residues.

This clonotype was observed many times. CDR3 sequence reads: CASSTQGADEAFF. CDR3 nucleotide sequence: TGTGCCAGCAGCACACAGGGGGCAGATGAAGCTTTCTTT. The genes are TRBV9 and TRBJ1-1, with 9 bases that match TRBD1. CDR3 length: 13 residues. V trimming: 4 bases; J trimming: 7 bases; junction bases outside the gene matches: 5. Germline lookup yields CDR1 SGDLS and CDR2 YYNGEE. Supplemented by reference TRBV9 and TRBJ1-1, the full variable domain reads DSGVTQTPKHLITATGQRVTLRCSPRSGDLSVYWYQQSLDQGLQFLIQYYNGEERAKGNILERFSAQQFPDLHSELNLSSLELGDSALYFCASSTQGADEAFFGQGTRLTVV.

V usage is TRBV2 and J usage is TRBJ1-1, with D maybe TRBD1 (5 bases). Looked up from germline, CDR1 is SNHLY and CDR2 is FYNNEI. The CDR3 runs 12 residues. V lost 8 bases and J 10 bases, leaving 17 bases between the germline ends. CDR3 sequence (DNA): TGTGCCAGCTTGATCTGGGGGAGTGGAGCTTTCTTT. Amino acid sequence: CASLIWGSGAFF.

The chain employs TRBV2 and TRBJ2-7, with D unclear. Germline-derived CDR1 and CDR2 are SNHLY and FYNNEI. V lost 8 bases, J lost 4 bases, and 12 bases lay in between. This CDR3 region has 12 residues. The CDR3: CASLKLPYEQYF. CDR3 nucleotide sequence: TGTGCCAGCCTGAAGCTCCCTTACGAGCAGTACTTC.

This clonotype was counted many times. V gene TRBV6-2 or TRBV6-3 combines with J gene TRBJ2-7; no reliable D call. The CDR3 extends over 11 amino acids. Germline V gives CDR1 MNHEY, CDR2 SVGEGT. The V gene lost 6 bases and the J gene lost 0 bases, with 3 bases spanning the gap. CDR3 coding DNA: TGTGCCAGCAGGTCCTCCTACGAGCAGTACTTC. Its translation: CASRSSYEQYF.

The V gene is TRBV28, the J gene TRBJ2-2; 13 nucleotides line up with TRBD2. Trimming at V came to 6 bases and at J to 3 bases, leaving 7 bases not matched to a gene. From germline, CDR1 is MDHEN and CDR2 SYDVKM. CDR3 length: 17 amino acids. DNA for the CDR3: TGTGCCAGCAGGCGACGAGGACTAGCGGGAGACACCGGGGAGCTGTTTTTT. This translates into CASRRRGLAGDTGELFF. Filled out from reference TRBV28 and TRBJ2-2, the complete variable domain reads DVKVTQSSRYLVKRTGEKVFLECVQDMDHENMFWYRQDPGLGLRLIYFSYDVKMKEKGDIPEGYSVSREKKERFSLILESASTNQTSMYLCASRRRGLAGDTGELFFGEGSRLTVL.

The rearrangement uses TRBV25-1 and TRBJ2-3; 9 bases match TRBD2. CDR1 is MGHDK, CDR2 SYGVNS, per germline. The ends lost 3 bases at V and 3 bases at J; junction bases unmatched: 1. This CDR3 region has 14 residues. CDR3 bases: TGTGCCAGCAGTGATAGCGGGAGAACAGATACGCAGTATTTT. Protein: CASSDSGRTDTQYF.

This clonotype was counted between two and nine times. This rearrangement joins TRBV25-1 to TRBJ2-7, with 10 bases fitting TRBD1. This CDR3 is built from 15 residues. The J segment lost 4 bases and the V segment lost 6 bases, leaving 9 bases of the junction unmatched. CDR1 and CDR2 from the germline V gene are MGHDK and SYGVNS. The CDR3: CASSDSWGQGYEQYF. CDR3 in DNA: TGTGCCAGCAGCGATTCTTGGGGACAGGGGTACGAGCAGTACTTC.

This clonotype was recorded many times. The chain links TRBV29-1 to TRBJ1-2; D is possibly TRBD1 (6 bases). The CDR3 spans 14 residues. CDR1 SQVTM and CDR2 ANQGSEA come from the germline V gene. V was pared by 5 bases and J by 0 bases, with 13 bases between. The CDR3 DNA sequence: TGCAGCGTTCACCGGGACATCACTAACTATGGCTACACCTTC. This gives the protein CSVHRDITNYGYTF.

CDR3 sequence: CASSSGGLSSYEQYF. The CDR3 bases are TGTGCCAGCAGCTCAGGCGGGTTGAGCTCCTACGAGCAGTACTTC. V usage is TRBV7-6 and J usage is TRBJ2-7; D perhaps matches TRBD2 (5 bases). This CDR3 has 15 amino acids. The germline V and J ends were trimmed by 4 bases and 0 bases, with 13 bases remaining between them. Germline assignment: CDR1 SGHVS and CDR2 FNYEAQ.

V is TRBV2 and J is TRBJ1-6; tentatively, D is TRBD1 (6 bases). Per germline, CDR1 SNHLY and CDR2 FYNNEI. V was shortened by 7 bases and J by 5 bases, with 15 bases between the two germline ends. CDR3 length: 15 amino acids. CDR3 DNA: TGTGCCAGCACCTTGGACAGCGCCGATAATTCACCCCTCCACTTT. Protein: CASTLDSADNSPLHF.

This clonotype occurred many times. V usage is TRBV2 and J usage is TRBJ2-3, with TRBD2 identical over 8 bases. After removal of 9 bases from V and 5 bases from J, the junction contained 10 bases not matched to a gene. The germline V gene encodes CDR1 SNHLY and CDR2 FYNNEI. The CDR3 is made up of 14 amino acids. This chain's CDR3 is CASQAGTREDTQYF. CDR3 DNA sequence: TGTGCCAGTCAAGCGGGGACTAGGGAAGATACGCAGTATTTT.

The sample holds a few counts of this clonotype. The V call is TRBV5-4, the J call TRBJ2-3; possible D gene TRBD1, 8 bases. V was shortened by 3 bases and J by 3 bases, with 17 bases between the two germline ends. The germline gives CDR1 SGHNT, CDR2 YYREEE (reference sequence). CDR3 length: 16 residues. This chain's CDR3 is CASSWGGQGGTDTQYF. CDR3 nucleotide sequence: TGTGCCAGCAGCTGGGGAGGACAGGGAGGGACAGATACGCAGTATTTT. The variable domain in full, with the rest retrieved from reference TRBV5-4 and TRBJ2-3, is ETGVTQSPTHLIKTRGQQVTLRCSSQSGHNTVSWYQQALGQGPQFIFQYYREEENGRGNFPPRFSGLQFPNYSSELNVNALELDDSALYLCASSWGGQGGTDTQYFGPGTRLTVL.

This clonotype was observed many times. The V and J genes are TRBV6-6 and TRBJ1-2; perhaps TRBD1 as D (5 bases). Germline values: CDR1 MNHNY, CDR2 SVGAGI (reference sequence). V lost 2 bases and J 0 bases, leaving 10 bases between the germline ends. There are 15 residues in the CDR3. CDR3 bases: TGTGCCAGCAGTTACGGGGGTCCTCCTAACTATGGCTACACCTTC. Translated: CASSYGGPPNYGYTF.

This clonotype was counted many times. The CDR3 carries no conserved terminal phenylalanine or tryptophan, so it likely arises from a read error. The DNA is left out, because the CDR3 cannot be placed on it with certainty; the CDR3 is given as TCRdb lists it. This chain links TRBV2 with TRBJ1-1. A total of 10 residues make up the CDR3, ends included. From germline, CDR1 is SNHLY and CDR2 FYNNEI. The CDR3 loop is CASSEWEGDS.

This clonotype was detected ten times or more. The J gene is TRBJ1-2, the V gene TRBV12-3 or TRBV12-4; D is undetermined. Trimming stripped 4 bases from V and 8 bases from J, with 8 bases between. This CDR3 has 11 amino acids. CDR3 nucleotide sequence: TGTGCCAGCAGTTCTAGAGGGGGCTACACCTTC. Its translation: CASSSRGGYTF.

In this sample, this clonotype turned up a few times. J is TRBJ2-1 and V is TRBV29-1; TRBD2 aligns across 9 bases. Unmatched junction bases numbered 2, after V lost 4 bases and J lost 1 base. Per germline, CDR1 SQVTM and CDR2 ANQGSEA. This CDR3 region has 14 residues. The CDR3 loop is CSVVTSGSYNEQFF. In DNA, the CDR3 is TGCAGCGTTGTAACTAGCGGGTCCTACAATGAGCAGTTCTTC.

This clonotype was seen many times. The chain has TRBV2 and TRBJ2-4; D not resolved. V was clipped by 7 bases and J by 2 bases, with 9 bases between them. The CDR3 length is 13 residues. Germline-derived CDR1 and CDR2 are SNHLY and FYNNEI. The DNA of the CDR3 is TGTGCCAGCATCAACAGTACCAAAAACATTCAGTACTTC. Protein: CASINSTKNIQYF.

This chain joins TRBV21-1 and TRBJ1-5; the D call TRBD1 from the table was never checked on the DNA. TRBV21-1 is marked as a pseudogene. The CDR3 sequence is 17 residues long. In nucleotides, the CDR3 is TGTGCCAGCAGCAAAGCGCTGGGGGGGCCAAGCAATCAGCCCCAGCATTTT. Protein sequence: CASSKALGGPSNQPQHF.

The chain couples TRBV15 to TRBJ1-3; D gene uncertain. V shed 1 base and J shed 7 bases, with 8 bases lying between them. Germline V gene data show CDR1 as LNHNV and CDR2 as YYDKDF (reference sequence). This CDR3 spans 13 amino acids. CDR3: CATSRVYENTIYF. CDR3 in DNA: TGTGCCACCAGCAGAGTTTACGAGAACACCATATATTTT.

This clonotype was detected ten times or more. The rearrangement links TRBV5-1 to TRBJ2-7; the match to TRBD1 covers 9 bases. In germline, CDR1 is SGHRS, CDR2 YFSETQ. J gave up 3 bases and V 4 bases, and 11 bases lay outside the gene matches. This CDR3 region has 16 residues. CDR3 in DNA: TGCGCCAGCAGCGCCGGGACAGGGAGAATAATCTACGAGCAGTACTTC. Protein: CASSAGTGRIIYEQYF.

This clonotype was seen only a few times. This chain uses TRBV7-2 with TRBJ2-7; 7 positions match TRBD2. Trimming took 3 bases from V and 4 from J; bases not matched to a gene: 6. Germline V CDR1 and CDR2: SGHTA, FQGNSA. The CDR3 contains 14 residues. CDR3 in amino acids: CASSFGGSMYEQYF. The CDR3, as DNA: TGTGCCAGCAGCTTCGGCGGGAGTATGTACGAGCAGTACTTC.

At least ten counts were recorded for this clonotype. This chain uses TRBV7-2 with TRBJ2-3; 8 bases match TRBD2. The CDR3 runs 16 residues. J gave up 3 bases and V 1 base, and 6 bases lay outside the gene matches. CDR1 and CDR2 from the germline V gene are SGHTA and FQGNSA. The CDR3 DNA reads as TGTGCCAGCAGCTTAGGACTGGGCGGGGGGACAGATACGCAGTATTTT. It specifies CASSLGLGGGTDTQYF.

This clonotype was picked up many times. The V call is TRBV20-1, the J call TRBJ1-5; D remains ambiguous. This CDR3 is 11 amino acids long. Trimming removed 7 bases from V and 4 bases from J, with 8 bases in between. From germline, CDR1 is DFQATT and CDR2 SNEGSKA (reference sequence). In DNA, the CDR3 is TGCAGTGGCGGCCCTAATCAGCCCCAGCATTTT. This codes for CSGGPNQPQHF.

Regarding this clonotype: A much larger clonotype is one base distant, so this may be a read error. Because the CDR3 is missing its conserved closing phenylalanine or tryptophan, this is likely a read error. CDR3 loop: CASSEGGQGFQPQHL. In DNA, the CDR3 is TGTGCCAGCAGCGAGGGGGGACAGGGGTTTCAGCCCCAGCATCTT. J is TRBJ1-5 and V is TRBV9, with TRBD1 matching over 10 bases. Trimming removed 3 bases from V and 6 bases from J; junction bases left unmatched: 6. The CDR3 extends over 15 amino acids. Per the germline V gene, CDR1 is SGDLS and CDR2 is YYNGEE.